The entry that follows covers one T cell receptor (beta chain) sequence. The antigen remains unidentified. This sample stems from a study of cytomegalovirus exposure and HLA in healthy donors. This PCR relied on a set of 60 Vbeta primers and 13 Jbeta primers. Profiled with immunoSEQ multiplex PCR; TCRdb holds only in-frame clones, not every one. The data show tens of thousands of clones, with approximately 63% seen just once and about 6.7% held by the top ten. There are 16 residues in the CDR3. The V segment lost 5 bases and the J segment 4 bases; nucleotides outside the gene matches: 12. Germline V gene data show CDR1 as MDHEN and CDR2 as SYDVKM. The study's findings and limits: Further analysis, carried out later, found HLA-associated TCR beta chains more clonally expanded than equally common other chains. Most TCR sequences were seen very rarely across donors, but some public TCRs occurred in many. In a later analysis, V- and J-gene trimming of beta chains associated with a DCLRE1C missense variant, replicated independently.

Sequenced material: PBMCs. The chain joins TRBV28 to TRBJ2-3; 7 bases fit TRBD1. The clonotype comes from a woman under 40 in good health and CMV-seronegative. The CDR3 here is CASSPPSGQSADTQYF. The CDR3 DNA reads as TGTGCCAGCAGTCCCCCTTCGGGACAGTCTGCAGATACGCAGTATTTT.